This section outlines one T cell receptor (beta chain) sequence together with its context. Germline assignment: CDR1 SNHLY and CDR2 FYNNEI. Trimming pared 4 bases from V and 7 bases from J, leaving 11 bases between. This CDR3 is built from 13 residues. This specimen comes from a study of shared clonotypes between healthy human individuals. Genomic DNA of every subset was divided equally among multiple immunoSEQ plates. Replicate PCRs for sorted subsets used roughly 200 ng DNA; this equaled tens of thousands of T cell genomes. Libraries were prepared by immunoSEQ multiplex PCR; TCRdb keeps only in-frame clonotypes and omits some of them. Counted here are about 960,000 clones, over 75% occurring once; the ten biggest clones make up approximately 1.5%.

The TCR comes from a man younger than 35 in good health. The V call is TRBV2, the J call TRBJ1-3, with no clear D. The sample comprised memory CD4+ T cells sorted from blood. Described subset: CD45RA-negative fraction. CDR3 nucleotides: TGTGCCAGCAGTGCAGACAAAAAGAACACCATATATTTT. It is translated as CASSADKKNTIYF.